This T cell receptor beta chain comes out of a study of blood T cells in healthy people across ages. PCR was performed a second time for roughly 6 to 12 cycles using a sample-barcoded 5' primer and a J-beta primer mix. TCRdb recomputed calls from the 5' RACE reads with MiXCR, one row per CDR3 protein. The data hold some 670,000 distinct CDR3 sequences, with 45% to 60% observed a single time. Caucasian, healthy and from Russia, the donors were aged between 6 and 90. This clonotype appeared many times. Germline V gene data show CDR1 as SGDLS and CDR2 as YYNGEE. Trimming cost V 2 bases and J 5 bases, with 10 bases left between them. This CDR3 is 13 amino acids long.

This clonotype was obtained from an elderly woman in good health. The sequenced sample was blood. V gene TRBV9 combines with J gene TRBJ1-2, with D possibly matching TRBD1 (5 bases). This CDR3 is CASSVDSSYGYTF. The CDR3, as DNA: TGTGCCAGCAGCGTCGACAGTTCTTATGGCTACACCTTC.